The 10 T cell receptor beta chains below come from one sample, sequenced in a study of beta chain features in type 1 diabetes. Study observations and caveats: When Type 1 diabetes patients were examined, their TCRB CDR3s proved moderately but significantly shorter in all four CD4+ subsets.

These TCRs' antigens remain unknown. Expressed TCRB transcripts were sequenced, since all the RNA that had been isolated was reverse transcribed. Clones were sequenced by immunoSEQ multiplex PCR, and TCRdb holds only the in-frame ones, with some missing. Of 100,000 to 150,000 clones detected, roughly a sixth appear once; the ten largest clones hold around 2.7%. The specimen sequenced was central memory CD4+ T cells from blood. These TCRs come from a man younger than 35 with type 1 diabetes.

Only a few counts were recorded for this clone. The V gene is TRBV11-3, the J gene TRBJ1-1, with D maybe TRBD1 (5 bases). V was cut by 5 bases and J by 1 base, with 8 bases left in between. The germline V gene encodes CDR1 SGHNT and CDR2 YENEEA. The CDR3 consists of 13 residues. CDR3 in DNA: TGTGCCAGCAGCCCGAGGGGGAACACTGAAGCTTTCTTT. This sequence encodes CASSPRGNTEAFF.

This clone is termed medium-sized. This sample includes further DNA sequences coding for the same CDR3. The CDR3 loop reads CASSQDLRGLVQETQYF. The CDR3 coding sequence is TGTGCCAGCAGCCAAGATCTGCGGGGTCTGGTCCAAGAGACCCAGTACTTC. The gene calls are TRBV4-2 and TRBJ2-5; weak D call: TRBD2 (6 bases). Trimming took off 0 bases at V and 1 base at J, with 15 bases between the two ends. Germline lookup yields CDR1 LGHNA and CDR2 YNFKEQ. CDR3 length: 17 amino acids.

This clone appeared a few times. V is TRBV30 and J is TRBJ1-1, with no clear D. The germline V gene has CDR1 GTSNPN and CDR2 SVGIG (reference sequence). Trimming took off 3 bases at V and 2 bases at J, with 4 bases between the two ends. CDR3 length: 11 amino acids. The CDR3 is CAWRHNTEAFF. The CDR3 nucleotides read TGTGCCTGGAGGCACAACACTGAAGCTTTCTTT.

The rearrangement uses TRBV29-1 and TRBJ2-3, with D possibly matching TRBD2 (5 bases). CDR3 length: 12 amino acids. V was cut by 4 bases and J by 5 bases, with 10 bases left in between. Germline V gene lookup returns CDR1 SQVTM and CDR2 ANQGSEA. The CDR3 protein is CSVGEYEDTQYF. CDR3 DNA sequence: TGCAGCGTTGGGGAGTACGAAGATACGCAGTATTTT.

V gene TRBV18 combines with J gene TRBJ1-5, with D tentatively TRBD1 (5 bases). The CDR3 length is 15 residues. Trimming left V 4 bases short and J 3 bases short, with 13 bases between. Germline V gene sequence: CDR1 KGHSH, CDR2 LQKENI. The CDR3 here is CASSLMRGPNQPQHF. CDR3 bases: TGTGCCAGCTCACTTATGAGGGGACCCAATCAGCCCCAGCATTTT. Supplemented by reference TRBV18 and TRBJ1-5, the full variable domain reads NAGVMQNPRHLVRRRGQEARLRCSPMKGHSHVYWYRQLPEEGLKFMVYLQKENIIDESGMPKERFSAEFPKEGPSILRIQQVVRGDSAAYFCASSLMRGPNQPQHFGDGTRLSIL.

The J gene is TRBJ1-5, the V gene TRBV7-9; the D is unclear. Germline CDR1 and CDR2: SEHNR and FQNEAQ (reference sequence). The germline V and J ends were trimmed by 5 bases and 0 bases, with 8 bases remaining between them. This CDR3 comprises 14 residues. The CDR3 nucleotides read TGTGCCAGCAGCCCCTCGGGTAGCAATCAGCCCCAGCATTTT. Protein sequence: CASSPSGSNQPQHF.

The chain joins TRBV7-2 to TRBJ2-5; 7 nucleotides align to TRBD2. Germline V lookup: CDR1 SGHTA, CDR2 FQGNSA. The CDR3 length is 14 residues. J lost 3 bases, V lost 4 bases, and 5 bases had no gene match. CDR3 residues: CASSSSGTKETQYF. CDR3 bases: TGTGCCAGCAGCTCTAGCGGTACCAAAGAGACCCAGTACTTC.

The V gene is TRBV7-9, the J gene TRBJ1-2; D remains ambiguous. In germline, CDR1 is SEHNR, CDR2 FQNEAQ (reference sequence). The CDR3 has 14 amino acids. V was clipped by 3 bases and J by 6 bases, with 14 bases between them. The DNA of the CDR3 is TGTGCCAGCAGCTTCCGGGCAGCCTTAGATGGCTACACCTTC. It yields the protein CASSFRAALDGYTF.

This chain links TRBV19 with TRBJ2-1, with D unclear. CDR3 length equals 14 residues. The V and J ends lost 1 base and 6 bases respectively, with 10 bases between them. Looked up from germline, CDR1 is LNHDA and CDR2 is SQIVND (reference sequence). CDR3 sequence: CASSIGPIPNEQFF. The DNA for the CDR3 is TGTGCCAGTAGTATAGGGCCCATCCCCAATGAGCAGTTCTTC.

This clone was seen a handful of times. The chain couples TRBV9 to TRBJ2-5; 7 bases agree with TRBD1. The better agreement between TRBJ2-7 and the DNA end casts doubt on the J call. In germline, CDR1 is SGDLS, CDR2 YYNGEE. The length of the CDR3 is 14 residues. The CDR3 reads CASSATGQVYEQYF. The CDR3 DNA reads TGTGCCAGCAGCGCGACAGGGCAAGTCTACGAGCAGTACTTC.